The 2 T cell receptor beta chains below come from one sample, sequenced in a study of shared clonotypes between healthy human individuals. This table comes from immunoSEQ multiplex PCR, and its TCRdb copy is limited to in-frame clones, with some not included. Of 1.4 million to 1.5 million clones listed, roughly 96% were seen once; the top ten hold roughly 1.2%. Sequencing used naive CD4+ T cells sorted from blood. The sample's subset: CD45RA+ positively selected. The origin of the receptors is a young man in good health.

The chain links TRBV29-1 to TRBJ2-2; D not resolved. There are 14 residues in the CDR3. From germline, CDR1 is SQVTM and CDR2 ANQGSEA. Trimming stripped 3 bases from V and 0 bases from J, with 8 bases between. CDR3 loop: CSVEKPPNTGELFF. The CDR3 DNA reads TGCAGCGTTGAGAAACCTCCGAACACCGGGGAGCTGTTTTTT.

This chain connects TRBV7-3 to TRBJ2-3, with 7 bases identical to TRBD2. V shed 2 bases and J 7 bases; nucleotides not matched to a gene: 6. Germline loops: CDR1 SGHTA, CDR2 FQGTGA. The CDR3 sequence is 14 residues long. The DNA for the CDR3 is TGTGCCAGCAGCTTAGGCGGGAGCCAGCATACGCAGTATTTT. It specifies CASSLGGSQHTQYF.